One sample yielded the 14 T cell receptor beta chains listed below, sequenced in a study of cytomegalovirus exposure and HLA in healthy donors. The PCR contained 60 Vbeta and 13 Jbeta primers. TCRdb's copy holds only in-frame clones and misses some; the assay was immunoSEQ multiplex PCR. The repertoire holds some 170,000 clones, about 81% seen once, with roughly 0.99% in the top ten. Sequencing used PBMCs. The receptors were gathered from a girl aged 2 to 9 in good health and CMV-seropositive.

This chain uses TRBV18 with TRBJ2-7; D gene ambiguous. The CDR3 has 13 residues. V shed 3 bases and J shed 8 bases, with 14 bases lying between them. CDR1 KGHSH and CDR2 LQKENI come from the germline V gene. The CDR3 DNA reads TGTGCCAGCTCACCCACCACAAGGAGCAAGCAGTACTTC. Amino acid sequence: CASSPTTRSKQYF.

The CDR3 here is CAWRTGPGNTIYF. The CDR3, as DNA: TGTGCCTGGAGGACAGGTCCTGGAAACACCATATATTTT. The chain has TRBV30 and TRBJ1-3; perhaps TRBD1 as D (6 bases). Trimming pared 3 bases from V and 2 bases from J, leaving 8 bases between. The CDR3 is made up of 13 amino acids. Germline V gene data show CDR1 as GTSNPN and CDR2 as SVGIG (reference sequence).

The J gene is TRBJ2-7, the V gene TRBV10-1; 8 nucleotides line up with TRBD2. The CDR3 is 16 residues long. Germline lookup yields CDR1 WNHNN and CDR2 SYGVQD (reference sequence). The J segment lost 5 bases and the V segment lost 10 bases, leaving 19 bases of the junction unmatched. The CDR3 DNA reads as TGCGCCAACCATTACAGTATTCGGGAGGGCCTGAACGAGCAGTACTTC. Amino acids: CANHYSIREGLNEQYF.

This clone was seen a single time. Other nucleotide sequences from this sample produce the same CDR3. The chain uses TRBV6-4 and TRBJ2-1; 8 bases line up with TRBD2. The CDR3 contains 15 residues. The germline V gene has CDR1 MRHNA and CDR2 SNTAGT. V shed 2 bases, J shed 0 bases, and the junction held 0 bases outside the gene matches. The CDR3, as DNA: TGTGCCAGCAGTGACAGCGGGAGCTCCTACAATGAGCAGTTCTTC. Its translation: CASSDSGSSYNEQFF.

The DNA of the CDR3 is TGTGCCAGCTCACTCCGGGGGTACTCCTACGAGCAGTACTTC. Residues: CASSLRGYSYEQYF. The rearrangement links TRBV18 to TRBJ2-7, with D possibly TRBD2 on 6 matching bases. Germline values: CDR1 KGHSH, CDR2 LQKENI. The CDR3 contains 14 residues. Trimming left V 4 bases short and J 0 bases short, with 10 bases between.

The chain is built from TRBV6-5 and TRBJ1-6; unclear D gene. In germline, CDR1 is MNHEY, CDR2 SVGAGI. Trimming cost V 0 bases and J 4 bases, with 7 bases left between them. The CDR3 runs to 15 residues. CDR3 sequence reads: CASSYSGSYNSPLHF. The CDR3, as DNA: TGTGCCAGCAGTTACTCTGGCAGTTATAATTCACCCCTCCACTTT.

This clone was seen only a few times. The V call is TRBV30, the J call TRBJ2-3; TRBD2 matches at 7 bases. The CDR3 covers 16 residues. Germline CDR1 is GTSNPN and CDR2 is SVGIG (reference sequence). V gave up 2 bases and J gave up 1 base; unmatched junction bases: 9. The CDR3 protein is CAWSPGAGDGTDTQYF. The CDR3 DNA reads as TGTGCCTGGAGTCCTGGCGCGGGGGATGGCACAGATACGCAGTATTTT.

This rearrangement joins TRBV11-1 to TRBJ1-1, with TRBD1 matching 7 bases. The CDR3 consists of 15 residues. The junction had 8 bases not matched to a gene; V was cut back by 3 bases and J by 4 bases. In germline, CDR1 is SGHAT, CDR2 FQDESV (reference sequence). Here the CDR3 reads CASSLIGPGGTEAFF. The CDR3 DNA reads TGTGCCAGCAGCTTGATAGGGCCAGGGGGCACTGAAGCTTTCTTT. The complete variable domain, with remaining parts taken from reference TRBV11-1 and TRBJ1-1, reads EAEVAQSPRYKITEKSQAVAFWCDPISGHATLYWYRQILGQGPELLVQFQDESVVDDSQLPKDRFSAERLKGVDSTLKIQPAELGDSAMYLCASSLIGPGGTEAFFGQGTRLTVV.

The J gene is TRBJ2-5, the V gene TRBV28, with D possibly matching TRBD1 (8 bases). V was trimmed by 4 bases and J by 4 bases, leaving 25 bases between them. Germline loops: CDR1 MDHEN, CDR2 SYDVKM. There are 18 residues in the CDR3. DNA for the CDR3: TGTGCCAGCAGTTATCCCGATTATTTACAGGGGGAGGGAGAGACCCAGTACTTC. The encoded protein is CASSYPDYLQGEGETQYF.

V gene TRBV5-1 combines with J gene TRBJ1-1; D is ambiguous. V lost 0 bases to trimming and J lost 11 bases, with 11 bases between them. The CDR3 extends over 12 amino acids. Germline lookup yields CDR1 SGHRS and CDR2 YFSETQ. CDR3 nucleotides: TGCGCCAGCAGCTTGGAAGGGAGGAATGCTTTCTTT. It encodes CASSLEGRNAFF. Using reference TRBV5-1 and TRBJ1-1 for the parts outside the CDR3, the full variable domain is KAGVTQTPRYLIKTRGQQVTLSCSPISGHRSVSWYQQTPGQGLQFLFEYFSETQRNKGNFPGRFSGRQFSNSRSEMNVSTLELGDSALYLCASSLEGRNAFFGQGTRLTVV.

The CDR3 nucleotides are TGTGCTAGTGGTGGGGCCGAGGAGGAGGGCCTCTCCTACAATGAGCAGTTCTTC. Protein product: CASGGAEEEGLSYNEQFF. This chain links TRBV12-5 with TRBJ2-1; TRBD2 might be the D (6 bases). The CDR3 spans 18 residues. V dropped 5 bases and J dropped 0 bases, with 20 bases sitting between them. The germline V gene encodes CDR1 LGHNT and CDR2 FRNRAP.

V is TRBV30 and J is TRBJ1-3; maybe TRBD1 (5 bases). Per the germline V gene, CDR1 is GTSNPN and CDR2 is SVGIG (reference sequence). V shed 2 bases and J shed 7 bases, with 21 bases lying between them. The CDR3 spans 16 residues. The CDR3 DNA reads as TGTGCCTGGAGTTCCACCCGGGACTTATTATTCAACACCATATATTTT. Residues: CAWSSTRDLLFNTIYF.

V is TRBV6-1 and J is TRBJ2-1, with 8 positions matching TRBD1. The ends lost 11 bases at V and 3 bases at J; junction bases unmatched: 6. In germline, CDR1 is MNHNS, CDR2 SASEGT. The CDR3 runs 13 residues. CDR3 in DNA: TGTGCCGGCCGGGACAGGTTCTACAATGAGCAGTTCTTC. Its protein is CAGRDRFYNEQFF.

The J gene is TRBJ1-3, the V gene TRBV30, with 7 bases identical to TRBD1. Germline V gives CDR1 GTSNPN, CDR2 SVGIG (reference sequence). The CDR3 consists of 12 residues. V was pared by 8 bases and J by 4 bases, with 5 bases of the junction left unmatched. CDR3 residues: CAIGTDGNTIYF. DNA for the CDR3: TGTGCCATTGGGACAGACGGAAACACCATATATTTT.